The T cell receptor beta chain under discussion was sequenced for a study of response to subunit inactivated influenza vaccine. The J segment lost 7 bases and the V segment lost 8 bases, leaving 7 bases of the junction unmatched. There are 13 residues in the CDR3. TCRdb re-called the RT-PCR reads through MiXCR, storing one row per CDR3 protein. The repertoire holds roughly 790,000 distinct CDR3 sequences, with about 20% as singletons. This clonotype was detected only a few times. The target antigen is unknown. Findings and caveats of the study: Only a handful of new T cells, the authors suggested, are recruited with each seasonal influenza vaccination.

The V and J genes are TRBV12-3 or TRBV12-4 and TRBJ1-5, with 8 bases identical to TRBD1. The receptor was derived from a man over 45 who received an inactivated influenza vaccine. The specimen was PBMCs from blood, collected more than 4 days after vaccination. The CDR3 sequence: CASGQGAGQPQHF. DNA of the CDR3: TGTGCCAGCGGGCAGGGGGCTGGACAGCCCCAGCATTTT.